This TCR beta chain emerged from a study of beta chain features in type 1 diabetes. Germline CDR1 SQVTM, CDR2 ANQGSEA. The CDR3 spans 13 residues. Trimming cost V 4 bases and J 6 bases, with 14 bases left between them. The investigators reverse transcribed all of the isolated RNA, so they sequenced expressed TCRB transcripts. TCRdb keeps only in-frame clones here, not all; method: immunoSEQ multiplex PCR. The data show roughly 400,000 clones, more than 11% seen once. Via CD45RO/CCR7/CD25/CD127/CD95/CD27, cells of the CD4+ naive, central memory, regulatory and stem cell-like memory subsets were sorted. Each population that was sorted was more than 95% pure.

Sequenced material: naive CD4+ T cells from blood. This TCR came from a man younger than 40 in good health. This sequence joins TRBV29-1 and TRBJ2-3; tentatively, D is TRBD1 (6 bases). The CDR3 loop is CSVVMGARDTQYF. The CDR3 coding sequence is TGCAGCGTTGTTATGGGGGCGAGGGATACGCAGTATTTT.